These 23 T cell receptor beta chains originate from one sample sequenced in a study of T cell responses to AZD1222 COVID-19 vaccine. Sequencing was performed with immunoSEQ multiplex PCR; in TCRdb, only in-frame clones are kept and a portion is missing. The sample consists of fewer than 200,000 clones, approximately 92% of them appearing once. Sequencing was performed on peripheral blood, taken on day 0 of AZD1222 vaccination. Every receptor here comes from an adult in good health.

The rearrangement uses TRBV3-1 (or the pseudogene TRBV3-2) and TRBJ2-5; TRBD1 or TRBD2 may be the D gene (5 bases each). This CDR3 spans 14 amino acids. Germline CDR1 LGHDT, CDR2 YNNKEL (reference sequence). V was shortened by 1 base and J by 5 bases, with 11 bases between the two germline ends. Here the CDR3 reads CASSQVGDGETQYF. The CDR3 DNA reads as TGTGCCAGCAGCCAAGTAGGGGACGGGGAGACCCAGTACTTC.

The chain has TRBV7-9 and TRBJ1-2, with TRBD1 matching 9 bases. The V and J ends lost 4 bases and 2 bases, in that order; junction bases with no gene match: 14. Germline V gene lookup returns CDR1 SEHNR and CDR2 FQNEAQ (reference sequence). This CDR3 contains 18 residues. CDR3 in amino acids: CASSSPLGQGFSNYGYTF. The CDR3 bases are TGTGCCAGCAGCTCCCCGCTGGGACAGGGTTTTTCGAACTATGGCTACACCTTC.

This clone has only one observation. The CDR3 bases are TGTGCCAGCAGTGAAAAGGGGATAGAAGTGAGCAATCAGCCCCAGCATTTT. Protein product: CASSEKGIEVSNQPQHF. The chain joins TRBV2 to TRBJ1-5, with D possibly matching TRBD1 (5 bases). Germline V lookup: CDR1 SNHLY, CDR2 FYNNEI. CDR3 length: 17 amino acids. V was clipped by 2 bases and J by 1 base, with 15 bases between them.

This clone was detected only once. The chain is built from TRBV7-2 and TRBJ2-7, with D tentatively TRBD1 (6 bases). Deletions cut 3 bases from V and 7 bases from J, with 13 bases between. CDR1 and CDR2 (germline): SGHTA, FQGNSA. The CDR3 runs to 13 residues. CDR3 nucleotides: TGTGCCAGCAGCTTCCAAGATAGGGGGGAGCAGTACTTC. Protein product: CASSFQDRGEQYF.

This chain links TRBV7-9 with TRBJ2-5, with D possibly being TRBD2 (6 bases). Trimming took 0 bases from V and 2 from J, leaving 13 bases between them. Germline lookup yields CDR1 SEHNR and CDR2 FQNEAQ (reference sequence). This CDR3 spans 16 amino acids. The CDR3 reads CASSLALLAAQETQYF. CDR3 bases: TGTGCCAGCAGCTTAGCTTTGTTAGCGGCACAAGAGACCCAGTACTTC.

This rearrangement joins TRBV15 to TRBJ1-2; D unresolved. Germline V gene lookup returns CDR1 LNHNV and CDR2 YYDKDF (reference sequence). There are 12 residues in the CDR3. The V end lost 0 bases, the J end lost 7 bases, and 6 bases lay between the germline ends. CDR3 amino acids: CATSRDPFGYTF. The DNA for the CDR3 is TGTGCCACCAGCAGAGATCCATTTGGCTACACCTTC. Drawing the rest from reference TRBV15 and TRBJ1-2, the complete variable domain is DAMVIQNPRYQVTQFGKPVTLSCSQTLNHNVMYWYQQKSSQAPKLLFHYYDKDFNNEADTPDNFQSRRPNTSFCFLDIRSPGLGDTAMYLCATSRDPFGYTFGSGTRLTVV.

The chain joins TRBV6-5 to TRBJ1-2, with unresolved D. The CDR3 covers 13 residues. Trimming stripped 4 bases from V and 6 bases from J, with 12 bases between. Germline V CDR1 and CDR2: MNHEY, SVGAGI. The CDR3 nucleotides are TGTGCCAGCAGTTTAAACAGTAAGAATGGCTACACCTTC. This translates into CASSLNSKNGYTF.

This clone was seen just once. The DNA for the CDR3 is TGTGCCAGCAGCCGACCCGGGACAGGAATTTTGTCCTCTGGGGCCAACGTCCTGACTTTC. This gives the protein CASSRPGTGILSSGANVLTF. This sequence joins TRBV5-4 and TRBJ2-6; TRBD1 matches 8 bases. The germline V gene has CDR1 SGHNT and CDR2 YYREEE (reference sequence). This CDR3 comprises 20 residues. J gave up 0 bases and V 4 bases, and 15 bases lay outside the gene matches.

This clone came up a few times. The chain recombines TRBV2 with TRBJ1-5, with TRBD1 identical over 7 bases. J lost 6 bases, V lost 4 bases, and 6 bases had no gene match. This CDR3 has 14 residues. The V gene's germline CDR1 is SNHLY and CDR2 FYNNEI. DNA of the CDR3: TGTGCCAGCAGTGCGGGGGCAGGGGGTCAGCCCCAGCATTTT. Translation gives CASSAGAGGQPQHF.

This clone was detected once. The chain employs TRBV12-3 or TRBV12-4 and TRBJ2-1; 7 bases align to TRBD2. Trimming at V came to 3 bases and at J to 8 bases, leaving 4 bases not matched to a gene. The CDR3 is made up of 13 amino acids. The CDR3: CASSFGGMDEQFF. The CDR3 region has the DNA TGTGCCAGCAGTTTCGGGGGGATGGATGAGCAGTTCTTC.

The J gene is TRBJ1-1, the V gene TRBV19, with D hard to call. CDR1 is LNHDA and CDR2 is SQIVND in the germline V gene (reference sequence). This CDR3 region has 12 residues. Trimming took 4 bases from V and 1 from J, leaving 4 bases between them. CDR3 region: CASSKRNTEAFF. As DNA, the CDR3 is TGTGCCAGTAGTAAAAGGAACACTGAAGCTTTCTTT.

The CDR3 here is CASGGRMAKNIQYF. CDR3 DNA sequence: TGTGCCAGCGGCGGTCGTATGGCTAAAAACATTCAGTACTTC. The chain combines TRBV7-9 with TRBJ2-4; D gene ambiguous. Trimming removed 8 bases from V and 4 bases from J, with 15 bases in between. The CDR3 is 14 residues long. CDR1 and CDR2 from the germline V gene are SEHNR and FQNEAQ (reference sequence).

V and J are TRBV2 and TRBJ1-4; D ambiguous. Germline V lookup: CDR1 SNHLY, CDR2 FYNNEI. The CDR3 loop spans 12 amino acids. Trimming pared 1 base from V and 8 bases from J, leaving 5 bases between. This CDR3 is CASSEDWEKLFF. The DNA of the CDR3 is TGTGCCAGCAGTGAAGACTGGGAAAAACTGTTTTTT.

This chain links TRBV9 with TRBJ1-2; 11 positions agree with TRBD1. In germline, CDR1 is SGDLS, CDR2 YYNGEE. J was trimmed by 4 bases and V by 1 base; bases with no gene match: 3. There are 15 residues in the CDR3. The CDR3 loop reads CASSVRGTGGYGYTF. As DNA, the CDR3 is TGTGCCAGCAGCGTAAGGGGGACAGGGGGCTATGGCTACACCTTC.

The rearrangement joins TRBV7-3 to TRBJ1-1; TRBD1 matches 8 bases. Germline lookup yields CDR1 SGHTA and CDR2 FQGTGA. The CDR3 sequence is 13 residues long. V lost 3 bases to trimming and J lost 5 bases; unmatched junction nucleotides: 2. The CDR3 bases are TGTGCCAGCAGCTTTACAGGGGGAACTGAAGCTTTCTTT. Amino acids: CASSFTGGTEAFF.

The V call is TRBV28, the J call TRBJ1-2; a weak D match, TRBD1 (5 bases). Germline values: CDR1 MDHEN, CDR2 SYDVKM. The CDR3 runs to 14 residues. Trimming took 6 bases from V and 9 from J, leaving 20 bases between them. CDR3 DNA sequence: TGTGCCAGCAGCTTGGGGGAAGGGTTCTCCAGCTACACCTTC. Its translation is CASSLGEGFSSYTF.

V and J are TRBV19 and TRBJ2-5, with D maybe TRBD1 (5 bases). Germline CDR1 is LNHDA and CDR2 is SQIVND (reference sequence). V was pared by 1 base and J by 2 bases, with 5 bases between. The CDR3 is 13 amino acids. The CDR3 loop is CASSIGTQETQYF. The CDR3 DNA reads as TGTGCCAGTAGTATAGGGACACAAGAGACCCAGTACTTC.

The chain joins TRBV6-1 to TRBJ2-3; TRBD2 is a possible D gene (6 bases). The CDR3 length is 14 residues. CDR1 is MNHNS and CDR2 is SASEGT in the germline V gene. Trimming cost V 3 bases and J 1 base, with 8 bases left between them. The DNA of the CDR3 is TGTGCCAGCAGTGACGGCGGGGGCACAGATACGCAGTATTTT. Translated, it gives CASSDGGGTDTQYF.

The chain carries TRBV5-1 and TRBJ1-4; a possible D gene is TRBD1 (6 bases). V was trimmed by 0 bases and J by 3 bases, leaving 6 bases between them. CDR1 and CDR2 (germline): SGHRS, YFSETQ. The CDR3 has 14 residues. The CDR3 sequence: CASSLGTANEKLFF. CDR3 bases: TGCGCCAGCAGCTTGGGGACAGCTAATGAAAAACTGTTTTTT.

This sequence joins TRBV28 and TRBJ1-2; D uncertain. V shed 3 bases and J shed 7 bases, with 9 bases lying between them. Germline V CDR1 and CDR2: MDHEN, SYDVKM. This CDR3 region has 12 residues. CDR3 bases: TGTGCCAGCAGTTTGCGGCAGTCTGGCTACACCTTC. Its protein product is CASSLRQSGYTF.

J is TRBJ2-7 and V is TRBV13; 9 bases match TRBD1. This CDR3 contains 13 residues. Looked up from germline, CDR1 is PRHDT and CDR2 is FYEKMQ (reference sequence). Trimming removed 5 bases from V and 6 bases from J; junction bases left unmatched: 5. The CDR3 loop reads CASSTQGAPEQYV. Written as DNA, the CDR3 is TGTGCCAGCAGCACACAGGGGGCCCCCGAGCAGTACGTC.

The genes are TRBV3-1 (or the pseudogene TRBV3-2) and TRBJ1-6; D perhaps matches TRBD1 (6 bases). Trimming stripped 1 base from V and 3 bases from J, with 10 bases between. This CDR3 spans 16 amino acids. Germline V gene lookup returns CDR1 LGHDT and CDR2 YNNKEL (reference sequence). CDR3 sequence (DNA): TGTGCCAGCAGCCAAGGACAGGTGTTCTATAATTCACCCCTCCACTTT. Protein product: CASSQGQVFYNSPLHF.

The J gene is TRBJ2-2, the V gene TRBV19, with D unresolved. The CDR3 has 14 amino acids. V lost 11 bases to trimming and J lost 1 base, with 14 bases between them. Germline V gene lookup returns CDR1 LNHDA and CDR2 SQIVND (reference sequence). CDR3 bases: TGTGCCTCCCACCGGGCCCAGAACACCGGGGAGCTGTTTTTT. As protein: CASHRAQNTGELFF.